This T cell receptor beta chain was captured by sequencing in a study of T-cell reconstitution after alpha-beta-depleted transplantation in children. Points from the study as a whole: T-cell counts and diversity at one year post-transplant came mainly from newly produced T cells. There were reportedly several hundred expanded graft clones from which alpha-beta T cells came about two months after transplant. Surviving recipient T cells and intrathymic progenitors accounted for some patients' high TCRbeta diversity at day 60.

CDR3 length: 16 residues. J was trimmed by 4 bases and V by 3 bases; bases with no gene match: 9. Germline values: CDR1 MNHEY, CDR2 SVGAGI. This clonotype was seen at least ten times. Its target is not known. The TCRbeta library was prepared with unique molecular identifiers. TCRdb re-called the PCR reads through MiXCR, storing one row per CDR3 protein. The sample has around 300,000 distinct CDR3 sequences, roughly a tenth seen once. The chain is built from TRBV6-5 and TRBJ1-3; 7 positions agree with TRBD1. This specimen was PBMCs, taken before TCRalphabeta/CD19-depleted stem cell transplant. This receptor was taken from a boy in the first two years of life with acute myeloid leukemia, due to receive a stem cell transplant. Written as DNA, the CDR3 is TGTGCCAGCAGTTATAAGAAGGGGGCGATCGGAAACACCATATATTTT. This translates into CASSYKKGAIGNTIYF.